This T cell receptor beta chain was identified during a study of T cells in Graves' hyperthyroidism and ophthalmopathy. Study as a whole: Peripheral blood specimens were obtained at initial diagnosis, prior to any treatment.

This clonotype was recorded once. What it recognizes is unknown. Germline CDR1 MGHRA, CDR2 YSYEKL. V was shortened by 1 base and J by 7 bases, with 11 bases between the two germline ends. CDR3 length: 15 residues. Researchers amplified the TCR beta CDR3 regions from RNA transcripts. Using the HTBI primer set, a first-round RT-PCR was run on the TCR CDR3. TCRdb re-derived calls from the multiplex PCR reads in MiXCR, one entry per CDR3 protein. The sample shows a few hundred thousand distinct CDR3 sequences, about 16% of them seen only once. Broader study findings: Also found in blood were most expanded thyroid clonotypes above 0.001.

It was uncontrolled infection, other autoimmune disease, pregnancy or lactation that excluded patients. Diagnoses used clinical symptoms, serum thyroxine and TRAb, thyroid ultrasound and orbital computed tomography. Specimen: blood. The clonotype was recovered from a woman under 40 with Graves' ophthalmopathy. This sequence joins TRBV4-1 and TRBJ1-6, with D tentatively TRBD1 (6 bases). As DNA, the CDR3 is TGCGCCAGCAGCCAAGCGGACAGACAGAATTCACCCCTCCACTTT. Translated, it gives CASSQADRQNSPLHF.